This T cell receptor beta chain was obtained from a study of CD8+ T cells in alopecia areata. The overall study: Treated patients were dosed with oral tofacitinib, taking 5 to 10 mg twice daily. Findings of the study overall: Many expanded lesional clones persisted in scalp and blood during tofacitinib treatment. Lesional tissue from the scalp (especially in alopecia totalis/universalis) showed higher clonality than normal scalp.

RNA was isolated and reverse transcribed to cDNA, the sequencing template. The data were produced by immunoSEQ multiplex PCR, yet TCRdb's version contains in-frame clones alone and is incomplete. The data hold 95,000 to 100,000 clones, with roughly three fifths observed a single time. Regarding this clone: Its antigen is not identified.

Noted treatment: oral pan-JAK inhibitor, 5-10 mg twice daily. Trimming stripped 5 bases from V and 0 bases from J, with 18 bases between. The V gene's germline CDR1 is SEHNR and CDR2 FQNEAQ (reference sequence). There are 17 residues in the CDR3. The sample consisted of CD8+ T cells sorted from blood, taken between weeks 55 and 70, from a patient treated with tofacitinib. The chain links TRBV7-9 to TRBJ2-3; TRBD1 is a possible D gene (6 bases). The receptor was derived from a human donor with alopecia areata. In DNA form, the CDR3 reads TGTGCCAGCAGCGCCCTGGGACACCTGGTTAGCACAGATACGCAGTATTTT. Amino acids: CASSALGHLVSTDTQYF.